These 9 T cell receptor beta chains were all obtained from the same sample, sequenced in a study of vaccination and CD4 T cells after COVID-19. Sequenced with the Oncomine TCR Beta short-read assay was DNA taken from cultured CD4+ T cells. TCRdb redid the calling of the PCR reads with MiXCR, one entry per CDR3 protein. Of approximately 18,000 distinct CDR3 sequences in the sample, roughly 51% are singletons; the top ten hold roughly 16%. For these TCRs, the target antigens are not known. Specified treatment: roughly 11-day PBMC culture with coronavirus spike peptide pools or control peptides (ViraFEST assay). Sequenced material: CD4+ T cells from blood, cultured in vitro. All receptors come from a human donor who had recovered from COVID-19.

V gene TRBV30 combines with J gene TRBJ1-2; D unresolved. Germline CDR1 is GTSNPN and CDR2 is SVGIG (reference sequence). Deletions cut 3 bases from V and 4 bases from J, with 12 bases between. CDR3 length: 13 amino acids. The CDR3 sequence: CAWSLGWAYGYTF. CDR3 nucleotides: TGTGCCTGGAGCCTCGGGTGGGCCTATGGCTACACCTTC.

This chain uses TRBV29-1 with TRBJ1-2; D gene ambiguous. The V end was cut by 8 bases, the J end by 4 bases, with 17 bases between. CDR3 length equals 13 residues. Per the germline V gene, CDR1 is SQVTM and CDR2 is ANQGSEA. CDR3 in DNA: TGCAGCACCGACCGGGAGAAGGCCTATGGCTACACCTTC. This translates into CSTDREKAYGYTF. Supplemented by reference TRBV29-1 and TRBJ1-2, the full variable domain reads SAVISQKPSRDICQRGTSLTIQCQVDSQVTMMFWYRQQPGQSLTLIATANQGSEATYESGFVIDKFPISRPNLTFSTLTVSNMSPEDSSIYLCSTDREKAYGYTFGSGTRLTVV.

V and J are TRBV6-1 and TRBJ2-1; the D gene is possibly TRBD2 (7 bases). From germline, CDR1 is MNHNS and CDR2 SASEGT. V dropped 3 bases and J dropped 6 bases, with 15 bases sitting between them. This CDR3 is 15 amino acids long. The CDR3 DNA is TGTGCCAGCAGTGATCGGGGGGCTTTTGGCAATGAGCAGTTCTTC. Amino acids: CASSDRGAFGNEQFF.

The chain combines TRBV5-4 with TRBJ2-7, with unresolved D. This CDR3 contains 16 residues. Per germline, CDR1 SGHNT and CDR2 YYREEE (reference sequence). Trimming took off 0 bases at V and 3 bases at J, with 16 bases between the two ends. CDR3 in amino acids: CASSLVPQARNYEQYF. CDR3 sequence (DNA): TGTGCCAGCAGCTTGGTTCCACAAGCCCGGAACTACGAGCAGTACTTC.

This clonotype was observed a handful of times. The chain links TRBV27 to TRBJ2-2, with 7 bases fitting TRBD1. The length of the CDR3 is 17 residues. V shed 6 bases and J 4 bases; nucleotides not matched to a gene: 14. Germline V gives CDR1 MNHEY, CDR2 SMNVEV (reference sequence). CDR3 in DNA: TGTGCCAGCAGACCCAGCGAGGGCAGGGGGAGCACCGGGGAGCTGTTTTTT. Translated: CASRPSEGRGSTGELFF.

CDR3 residues: CASSLGGTYSYEQYF. Written as DNA, the CDR3 is TGTGCCAGTAGCCTGGGGGGGACCTACTCCTACGAGCAGTACTTC. The chain is built from TRBV19 and TRBJ2-7; TRBD2 aligns across 7 bases. Unmatched junction bases numbered 8, after V lost 6 bases and J lost 0 bases. CDR3 length: 15 amino acids. Germline-derived CDR1 and CDR2 are LNHDA and SQIVND (reference sequence).

The chain couples TRBV19 to TRBJ2-3, with D tentatively TRBD2 (6 bases). The CDR3 covers 13 residues. The germline gives CDR1 LNHDA, CDR2 SQIVND (reference sequence). Trimming removed 5 bases at V and 0 bases at J, with 6 bases between. The CDR3 is CASSGTSTDTQYF. The CDR3 region has the DNA TGTGCCAGTAGTGGGACTAGCACAGATACGCAGTATTTT.

There are a few counts of this clonotype. The gene calls are TRBV2 and TRBJ1-5; 7 bases are shared with TRBD1. The length of the CDR3 is 15 residues. V trimming: 6 bases; J trimming: 6 bases; junction bases outside the gene matches: 11. Germline values: CDR1 SNHLY, CDR2 FYNNEI. The CDR3 DNA reads TGTGCCAGCAGCTGGACAGGAGGGGAGGGTCAGCCCCAGCATTTT. Protein sequence: CASSWTGGEGQPQHF.

The CDR3 DNA sequence: TGTGCCAGCAGGCAGTCAGGACACATGAACACTGAAGCTTTCTTT. Its translation is CASRQSGHMNTEAFF. The V and J genes are TRBV7-2 and TRBJ1-1; a weak D match, TRBD1 (5 bases). The length of the CDR3 is 15 residues. The V gene lost 6 bases and the J gene lost 0 bases, with 14 bases spanning the gap. Germline CDR1 is SGHTA and CDR2 is FQGNSA.